This is a list of T cell receptor beta chains from one sample in a study of OX40 agonist ivuxolimab in advanced cancers. TCRdb's copy holds only in-frame clones and misses some; the assay was immunoSEQ multiplex PCR. The sample includes 50,000 or so clones, 85% of them seen just once. Source: CD4+ or CD8+ T cells sorted from blood, taken in a trial of the OX40 agonist ivuxolimab. These receptors all come from an adult with an advanced solid tumor such as melanoma, head and neck, liver or kidney cancer. Both conserved end residues are part of each CDR3. Each record gives: J gene, V gene, D gene, CDR3 protein, CDR3 DNA. The D gene is left open where the match is weak.

j_call: TRBJ1-1; v_call: TRBV14; d_call: NA; cdr3_aa: CASSQEFWTEAFF; cdr3_nt: TGTGCCAGCAGCCAGGAGTTTTGGACTGAAGCTTTCTTT
j_call: TRBJ1-1; v_call: TRBV7-6; d_call: NA; cdr3_aa: CASSPGAGADTEAFF; cdr3_nt: TGTGCCAGCAGCCCGGGGGCGGGGGCGGACACTGAAGCTTTCTTT
j_call: TRBJ2-3; v_call: TRBV6-5; d_call: NA; cdr3_aa: CASSYSGKNTDTQYF; cdr3_nt: TGTGCCAGCAGTTACTCGGGAAAGAACACAGATACGCAGTATTTT
j_call: TRBJ1-1; v_call: TRBV29-1; d_call: NA; cdr3_aa: CSVYGVGVPEAFF; cdr3_nt: TGCAGCGTGTACGGCGTGGGGGTGCCTGAAGCTTTCTTT
j_call: TRBJ1-1; v_call: TRBV19; d_call: TRBD1; cdr3_aa: CASTHGPETGMNTEAFF; cdr3_nt: TGTGCCAGCACCCACGGACCAGAGACAGGGATGAACACTGAAGCTTTCTTT
j_call: TRBJ2-2; v_call: TRBV28; d_call: NA; cdr3_aa: CASRLTGLNTGELFF; cdr3_nt: TGTGCCAGCAGGTTGACAGGCTTAAACACCGGGGAGCTGTTTTTT
j_call: TRBJ2-1; v_call: TRBV27; d_call: TRBD2; cdr3_aa: CASSTTSGGLSYNEQFF; cdr3_nt: TGTGCCAGCAGCACCACTAGCGGGGGTCTTTCCTACAATGAGCAGTTCTTC
j_call: TRBJ1-2; v_call: TRBV7-9; d_call: NA; cdr3_aa: CASSPGTNYGYTF; cdr3_nt: TGTGCCAGCAGTCCCGGGACCAACTATGGCTACACCTTC
j_call: TRBJ1-1; v_call: TRBV10-1; d_call: NA; cdr3_aa: CASSAGPNTEAFF; cdr3_nt: TGCGCCAGCAGTGCGGGTCCGAACACTGAAGCTTTCTTT
j_call: TRBJ2-5; v_call: TRBV29-1; d_call: NA; cdr3_aa: CSVEIRRKETQYF; cdr3_nt: TGCAGCGTTGAAATTAGGAGGAAGGAGACCCAGTACTTC
j_call: TRBJ2-1; v_call: TRBV27; d_call: NA; cdr3_aa: CASSLSRSRDSYNEQFF; cdr3_nt: TGTGCCAGCAGTTTATCCAGGAGCAGGGACTCTTACAATGAGCAGTTCTTC